The rows below give T cell receptor beta chains drawn from one sample of a study of T cells after yellow fever vaccination. TCRdb itself ran the 5' RACE reads through MiXCR, one entry per CDR3 protein. The sample contains some 320,000 distinct CDR3 sequences, around 10% of which appear only once. Sequencing was performed on CD4+ T cells sorted from PBMCs, taken 5 days after the yellow fever booster vaccination. These receptor sequences come from a man younger than 35 who received the YFV17D yellow fever vaccine. CDR3s leave out the opening cysteine and the closing phenylalanine or tryptophan. D genes are given only for firm matches.

d_gene: .; v_gene: TRBV7-9; CDR3aa: ASSPYREGGYT
d_gene: .; v_gene: TRBV5-1; CDR3aa: ASSFGPEETQY
d_gene: .; v_gene: TRBV19; CDR3aa: ASGYSNQPQH
d_gene: .; v_gene: TRBV6-2/TRBV6-3; CDR3aa: ASMAWANQPQH
d_gene: TRBD2; v_gene: TRBV9; CDR3aa: ASRAGGNTGELF
d_gene: .; v_gene: TRBV6-2/TRBV6-3; CDR3aa: ATGSSLGGANVLT
d_gene: .; v_gene: TRBV5-1; CDR3aa: ASSEPLGEMTEAF
d_gene: TRBD2; v_gene: TRBV3-1; CDR3aa: ASSRGEGSEQF
d_gene: TRBD2; v_gene: TRBV7-9; CDR3aa: ASTGGALNEQF
d_gene: .; v_gene: TRBV6-2/TRBV6-3; CDR3aa: ASSYFPGWGAGELF
d_gene: .; v_gene: TRBV12-3/TRBV12-4; CDR3aa: ASRGIEGGTQY
d_gene: .; v_gene: TRBV4-2; CDR3aa: ASSQDLRPNTEAF
d_gene: .; v_gene: TRBV10-1; CDR3aa: ASSGQLGNYEQY
d_gene: TRBD2; v_gene: TRBV28; CDR3aa: ASSSGGGLDTQY
d_gene: .; v_gene: TRBV7-9; CDR3aa: ASSSAYPGRDTGELF
d_gene: .; v_gene: TRBV29-1; CDR3aa: SVGPGGGTQY
d_gene: .; v_gene: TRBV5-5; CDR3aa: ASSLRASGANVLT
d_gene: .; v_gene: TRBV7-9; CDR3aa: ASSLEGRDKNIQY
d_gene: .; v_gene: TRBV5-1; CDR3aa: ASSFSHSGANVLT
d_gene: .; v_gene: TRBV3-1; CDR3aa: ASSQTNTGELF
d_gene: .; v_gene: TRBV29-1; CDR3aa: SVGDPIEQY
d_gene: TRBD1; v_gene: TRBV5-1; CDR3aa: ASSFGTGSQETQY
d_gene: TRBD2; v_gene: TRBV9; CDR3aa: ASSVAISGGANEQF
d_gene: .; v_gene: TRBV2; CDR3aa: ASSETREKLF
d_gene: .; v_gene: TRBV3-1; CDR3aa: ASSQGPGFLRYEQY
d_gene: .; v_gene: TRBV4-1; CDR3aa: ASSHMAASSRYGYT